Listed below are T cell receptor beta chains from one sample, sequenced in a study of shared T cell receptors in the human thymus. Clones were sequenced by immunoSEQ multiplex PCR, and TCRdb holds only the in-frame ones, with some missing. The sample consists of 630,000 or so clones, 80% to 90% of them appearing once. These data also featured in a second study, about human thymus T cells.

The sample consisted of thymocytes. These receptors all come from a boy under two years old with a congenital heart defect. Both conserved end residues are part of each CDR3. Each record gives: J gene, V gene, clone size, D gene, CDR3 protein, CDR3 DNA. The D gene is left open where the match is weak. Clone size is shown for a subset of rows, as once, few, many or a class of expanded clone.

J gene: TRBJ2-7
V gene: TRBV4-1
clone size: .
D gene: .
CDR3 protein: CASSQDSSGGEQYF
CDR3 DNA: TGCGCCAGCAGCCAAGACTCCTCCGGCGGCGAGCAGTACTTC

J gene: TRBJ1-5
V gene: TRBV9
clone size: .
D gene: .
CDR3 protein: CASSVVPTCSNQPQHF
CDR3 DNA: TGTGCCAGCAGCGTAGTCCCGACATGTAGCAATCAGCCCCAGCATTTT

J gene: TRBJ2-3
V gene: TRBV28
clone size: .
D gene: .
CDR3 protein: CASSLRYSTDTQYF
CDR3 DNA: TGTGCCAGCAGTTTGCGATATAGCACAGATACGCAGTATTTT

J gene: TRBJ1-1
V gene: TRBV28
clone size: .
D gene: TRBD1
CDR3 protein: CASSVDRGVMNTEAFF
CDR3 DNA: TGTGCCAGCAGTGTGGACAGGGGGGTCATGAACACTGAAGCTTTCTTT

J gene: TRBJ1-5
V gene: TRBV27
clone size: .
D gene: .
CDR3 protein: CASSPSGGQPQHF
CDR3 DNA: TGTGCCAGCAGCCCCTCGGGGGGCCAGCCCCAGCATTTT

J gene: TRBJ1-2
V gene: TRBV2
clone size: .
D gene: .
CDR3 protein: CASGVGQFNYGYTF
CDR3 DNA: TGTGCCAGCGGGGTCGGACAGTTTAACTATGGCTACACCTTC

J gene: TRBJ2-5
V gene: TRBV14
clone size: .
D gene: TRBD2
CDR3 protein: CASSQDSLAVPQHGETQYF
CDR3 DNA: TGTGCCAGCAGCCAAGATTCGCTAGCGGTTCCCCAACATGGAGAGACCCAGTACTTC

J gene: TRBJ2-3
V gene: TRBV9
clone size: .
D gene: .
CDR3 protein: CASSEWATDTQYF
CDR3 DNA: TGTGCCAGCAGCGAGTGGGCCACAGATACGCAGTATTTT

J gene: TRBJ1-2
V gene: TRBV19
clone size: .
D gene: .
CDR3 protein: CASSIHPDKTAFNYGYTF
CDR3 DNA: TGTGCCAGTAGTATCCACCCCGATAAGACAGCGTTTAACTATGGCTACACCTTC

J gene: TRBJ2-7
V gene: TRBV7-9
clone size: .
D gene: .
CDR3 protein: CASSRTVPYEQYF
CDR3 DNA: TGTGCCAGCAGCCGGACAGTACCCTACGAGCAGTACTTC

J gene: TRBJ1-1
V gene: TRBV12-5
clone size: few
D gene: .
CDR3 protein: CASGLVRGTEAFF
CDR3 DNA: TGTGCTAGTGGTTTGGTAAGGGGTACTGAAGCTTTCTTT

J gene: TRBJ1-1
V gene: TRBV15
clone size: .
D gene: .
CDR3 protein: CATSRDRPYRDTEAFF
CDR3 DNA: TGTGCCACCAGCAGAGATCGTCCTTACCGAGACACTGAAGCTTTCTTT

J gene: TRBJ1-6
V gene: TRBV28
clone size: .
D gene: TRBD1
CDR3 protein: CASSKPDRGHSPLHF
CDR3 DNA: TGTGCCAGCAGTAAACCAGACAGGGGTCATTCACCCCTCCACTTT

J gene: TRBJ2-1
V gene: TRBV5-4
clone size: .
D gene: .
CDR3 protein: CASSFRTRGVQFF
CDR3 DNA: TGTGCCAGCAGCTTTAGGACCCGCGGGGTGCAGTTCTTC

J gene: TRBJ1-4
V gene: TRBV7-8
clone size: .
D gene: TRBD1
CDR3 protein: CASSLSPDRVKEKLFF
CDR3 DNA: TGTGCCAGCAGCTTATCCCCGGACAGGGTCAAAGAAAAACTGTTTTTT

J gene: TRBJ2-7
V gene: TRBV7-2
clone size: .
D gene: TRBD1
CDR3 protein: CASSISLGQSSYEQYF
CDR3 DNA: TGTGCCAGCAGTATAAGTTTGGGACAGAGCTCCTACGAGCAGTACTTC

J gene: TRBJ2-1
V gene: TRBV10-3
clone size: .
D gene: TRBD2
CDR3 protein: CAIKSGRTDNEQFF
CDR3 DNA: TGTGCCATCAAGAGCGGGAGGACGGACAATGAGCAGTTCTTC

J gene: TRBJ1-2
V gene: TRBV5-6
clone size: .
D gene: .
CDR3 protein: CASSFGNGYTF
CDR3 DNA: TGTGCCAGCAGTTTCGGGAATGGCTACACCTTC

J gene: TRBJ2-5
V gene: TRBV9
clone size: .
D gene: TRBD2
CDR3 protein: CASSDTGLAEETQYF
CDR3 DNA: TGTGCCAGCAGCGACACGGGACTAGCGGAAGAGACCCAGTACTTC

J gene: TRBJ2-1
V gene: TRBV30
clone size: .
D gene: .
CDR3 protein: CAWSVHRVKVHEQFF
CDR3 DNA: TGTGCCTGGAGTGTACACAGGGTTAAGGTCCATGAGCAGTTCTTC

J gene: TRBJ2-5
V gene: TRBV11-2
clone size: .
D gene: .
CDR3 protein: CASSLAGGLGETQYF
CDR3 DNA: TGTGCCAGCAGCTTAGCCGGGGGTTTGGGGGAGACCCAGTACTTC

J gene: TRBJ1-1
V gene: TRBV5-1
clone size: .
D gene: .
CDR3 protein: CASSYEGHLRDTEAFF
CDR3 DNA: TGCGCCAGCAGCTACGAAGGACACCTTAGAGACACTGAAGCTTTCTTT

J gene: TRBJ2-7
V gene: TRBV4-3
clone size: .
D gene: .
CDR3 protein: CASSQGGGGYEQYF
CDR3 DNA: TGCGCCAGCAGCCAGGGCGGAGGTGGTTACGAGCAGTACTTC

J gene: TRBJ2-7
V gene: TRBV4-1
clone size: .
D gene: .
CDR3 protein: CASSQDLRRGRGYEQYF
CDR3 DNA: TGCGCCAGCAGCCAAGATCTAAGGCGTGGCAGAGGCTACGAGCAGTACTTC

J gene: TRBJ1-1
V gene: TRBV5-6
clone size: .
D gene: .
CDR3 protein: CASSLRGSRRPGNTEAFF
CDR3 DNA: TGTGCCAGCAGCTTGAGGGGCTCCCGACGGCCAGGGAACACTGAAGCTTTCTTT

J gene: TRBJ2-7
V gene: TRBV28
clone size: .
D gene: TRBD1
CDR3 protein: CASSFPGTAHTYEQYF
CDR3 DNA: TGTGCCAGCAGTTTCCCGGGGACAGCTCACACCTACGAGCAGTACTTC

J gene: TRBJ2-3
V gene: TRBV7-2
clone size: few
D gene: .
CDR3 protein: CASSLSGGSSTDTQYF
CDR3 DNA: TGTGCCAGCAGCTTATCAGGTGGCAGCTCCACAGATACGCAGTATTTT

J gene: TRBJ1-1
V gene: TRBV14
clone size: .
D gene: TRBD1
CDR3 protein: CASSEPGTGVSEAFF
CDR3 DNA: TGTGCCAGCAGCGAACCCGGGACAGGGGTTTCTGAAGCTTTCTTT

J gene: TRBJ1-1
V gene: TRBV5-1
clone size: .
D gene: .
CDR3 protein: CASSLADTEAFF
CDR3 DNA: TGCGCCAGCAGCTTGGCTGACACTGAAGCTTTCTTT

J gene: TRBJ1-4
V gene: TRBV19
clone size: .
D gene: TRBD1
CDR3 protein: CASTPTGGYEKLFF
CDR3 DNA: TGTGCCAGTACCCCGACAGGGGGCTATGAAAAACTGTTTTTT

J gene: TRBJ1-2
V gene: TRBV19
clone size: few
D gene: .
CDR3 protein: CASNGGGREYGYTF
CDR3 DNA: TGTGCCAGTAACGGTGGTGGCAGGGAATATGGCTACACCTTC

J gene: TRBJ2-3
V gene: TRBV27
clone size: .
D gene: TRBD2
CDR3 protein: CASSLLLAGGPDTQYF
CDR3 DNA: TGTGCCAGCAGTTTATTGTTAGCGGGAGGGCCTGATACGCAGTATTTT

J gene: TRBJ2-1
V gene: TRBV5-1
clone size: .
D gene: TRBD1
CDR3 protein: CASSQGDNEQFF
CDR3 DNA: TGCGCCAGCAGCCAGGGGGATAATGAGCAGTTCTTC

J gene: TRBJ2-7
V gene: TRBV30
clone size: .
D gene: TRBD1
CDR3 protein: CAWKPSGQGSSYEQYF
CDR3 DNA: TGTGCCTGGAAACCCAGCGGACAGGGAAGCTCCTACGAGCAGTACTTC

J gene: TRBJ1-6
V gene: TRBV7-9
clone size: .
D gene: .
CDR3 protein: CASSLTEQGRSPLHF
CDR3 DNA: TGTGCCAGCAGCTTAACGGAGCAGGGGCGCTCACCCCTCCACTTT

J gene: TRBJ2-5
V gene: TRBV5-4
clone size: .
D gene: .
CDR3 protein: CASSSKETQYF
CDR3 DNA: TGTGCCAGCAGCTCTAAGGAGACCCAGTACTTC

J gene: TRBJ2-3
V gene: TRBV9
clone size: .
D gene: TRBD2
CDR3 protein: CASSVAGLAGSTDTQYF
CDR3 DNA: TGTGCCAGCAGCGTAGCTGGATTAGCGGGGAGCACAGATACGCAGTATTTT

J gene: TRBJ1-1
V gene: TRBV21-1
clone size: .
D gene: .
CDR3 protein: CASSKGTGNTEAFF
CDR3 DNA: TGTGCCAGCAGCAAAGGGACAGGGAACACTGAAGCTTTCTTT

J gene: TRBJ2-7
V gene: TRBV10-3
clone size: .
D gene: .
CDR3 protein: CAISGYRDEQYF
CDR3 DNA: TGTGCCATCAGTGGATACAGGGACGAGCAGTACTTC

J gene: TRBJ2-7
V gene: TRBV5-4
clone size: .
D gene: TRBD2
CDR3 protein: CASSPDERGAYEQYF
CDR3 DNA: TGTGCCAGCAGCCCCGATGAGCGGGGGGCCTACGAGCAGTACTTC

J gene: TRBJ1-5
V gene: TRBV4-2
clone size: .
D gene: .
CDR3 protein: CASSQKNGTPNQPQHF
CDR3 DNA: TGTGCCAGCAGCCAAAAAAACGGGACACCCAATCAGCCCCAGCATTTT

J gene: TRBJ2-7
V gene: TRBV2
clone size: .
D gene: TRBD2
CDR3 protein: CASRTSGYTKDHEQYF
CDR3 DNA: TGTGCCAGCCGGACTAGCGGGTACACCAAGGATCACGAGCAGTACTTC

J gene: TRBJ2-1
V gene: TRBV6-4
clone size: .
D gene: TRBD2
CDR3 protein: CASSPGLGRDEQFF
CDR3 DNA: TGTGCCAGCAGTCCTGGGCTGGGGAGGGATGAGCAGTTCTTC

J gene: TRBJ2-7
V gene: TRBV7-2
clone size: .
D gene: TRBD2
CDR3 protein: CASSFRTSGGAGEQYF
CDR3 DNA: TGTGCCAGCAGCTTCAGGACTAGCGGGGGGGCCGGTGAGCAGTACTTC

J gene: TRBJ2-4
V gene: TRBV15
clone size: .
D gene: TRBD2
CDR3 protein: CATSRPRTSGNIQYF
CDR3 DNA: TGTGCCACCAGCAGACCGAGGACTAGCGGAAACATTCAGTACTTC

J gene: TRBJ1-6
V gene: TRBV9
clone size: .
D gene: .
CDR3 protein: CASSVGVRINSPLHF
CDR3 DNA: TGTGCCAGCAGCGTAGGTGTCAGGATTAATTCACCCCTCCACTTT

J gene: TRBJ2-7
V gene: TRBV7-2
clone size: .
D gene: TRBD1
CDR3 protein: CASSHRDSWNEQYF
CDR3 DNA: TGTGCCAGCAGCCACCGGGACAGTTGGAACGAGCAGTACTTC

J gene: TRBJ2-5
V gene: TRBV13
clone size: few
D gene: TRBD1
CDR3 protein: CASSKTGGGETQYF
CDR3 DNA: TGTGCCAGCAGCAAAACAGGGGGTGGGGAGACCCAGTACTTC

J gene: TRBJ1-2
V gene: TRBV4-1
clone size: .
D gene: .
CDR3 protein: CASSQDLVGGDYGYTF
CDR3 DNA: TGCGCCAGCAGCCAAGATCTGGTTGGGGGGGACTATGGCTACACCTTC

J gene: TRBJ1-5
V gene: TRBV12-5
clone size: .
D gene: .
CDR3 protein: CASGLGHPGPQHF
CDR3 DNA: TGTGCTAGTGGTTTGGGACATCCAGGGCCCCAGCATTTT

J gene: TRBJ1-2
V gene: TRBV5-1
clone size: .
D gene: .
CDR3 protein: CASSSDILYGYTF
CDR3 DNA: TGCGCCAGCAGCTCAGACATCCTCTATGGCTACACCTTC

J gene: TRBJ1-4
V gene: TRBV7-9
clone size: .
D gene: .
CDR3 protein: CASSFIRGGEKLFF
CDR3 DNA: TGTGCCAGCAGCTTTATTAGGGGCGGTGAAAAACTGTTTTTT

J gene: TRBJ2-7
V gene: TRBV5-1
clone size: .
D gene: .
CDR3 protein: CASRLEASGYSYEQYF
CDR3 DNA: TGCGCCAGCAGGCTGGAGGCAAGCGGATACTCCTACGAGCAGTACTTC